The rows below give T cell receptor beta chains drawn from one sample of a study of cytotoxic CD8 clonotypes in ibrutinib-treated CLL. Generated by immunoSEQ multiplex PCR, the TCRdb table keeps only in-frame clones and is missing some. The data show about 200,000 clones, approximately 79% seen once. The sample in question was PBMCs, obtained after 12 months of ibrutinib treatment. These receptors were obtained from a human donor with chronic lymphocytic leukemia. CDR3s include the opening cysteine and the closing phenylalanine or tryptophan. A D gene is named only where the DNA matches it firmly. The size entry is marked missing in some rows and otherwise reads once, few, many or a size class.

>.|.|TRBJ1-2|TRBV6-5
TGTGCCAGCAGTTACTCAGTACGGGGGGACGCTGGCTACACCTTC
CASSYSVRGDAGYTF
>.|TRBD1|TRBJ2-2|TRBV5-1
TGCGCCAGCAGCTTCTTCGGGACAGCTCGCACCGGGGAGCTGTTTTTT
CASSFFGTARTGELFF
>once|.|TRBJ1-6|TRBV5-4
TGTGCCAGCAGCCAAGAGGAGGGTTATAATTCACCCCTCCACTTT
CASSQEEGYNSPLHF
>.|.|TRBJ2-1|TRBV18
TGTGCCAGCTCACCACCGGTTGGCAGGAGCTCCTACAATGAGCAGTTCTTC
CASSPPVGRSSYNEQFF
>.|.|TRBJ1-5|TRBV27
TGTGCCAGCAGGCAGGGGCCGGTTGGGTATAGCAATCAGCCCCAGCATTTT
CASRQGPVGYSNQPQHF
>few|TRBD2|TRBJ2-5|TRBV5-4
TGTGCCAGCAGCTTAGCGGGAGTGGTGGAGACCCAGTACTTC
CASSLAGVVETQYF
>.|.|TRBJ2-3|TRBV2
TGTGCCAGCAGGATAGACTTAACAGATACGCAGTATTTT
CASRIDLTDTQYF
>once|.|TRBJ2-4|TRBV6-5
TGTGCCAGCAGTTCTCGGGTCGTCAAAAACATTCAGTACTTC
CASSSRVVKNIQYF
>.|TRBD1|TRBJ1-1|TRBV7-6
TGTGCCAGCAGCTTACTTTTATCCAGGGGGTTCAAGAACACTGAAGCTTTCTTT
CASSLLLSRGFKNTEAFF
>.|TRBD1|TRBJ1-2|TRBV7-8
TGTGCCAGCAGCTTGGACAGGTCAGACTATGGCTACACCTTC
CASSLDRSDYGYTF
>.|.|TRBJ2-1|TRBV28
TGTGCCAGCAGCCTGGCCCAAGAAAACAATGAGCAGTTCTTC
CASSLAQENNEQFF
>.|TRBD1|TRBJ1-2|TRBV6-6
TGTGCCAGCAGTTTACAGGGGGCGGGCTATGGCTACACCTTC
CASSLQGAGYGYTF
>.|.|TRBJ1-4|TRBV7-9
TGTGCCAGCAGCCCGAGGACGGATAATAATGAAAAACTGTTTTTT
CASSPRTDNNEKLFF
>.|.|TRBJ2-3|TRBV5-1
TGCGCCAGCAGCTTGGCCTCAGGGCAGGATACGCAGTATTTT
CASSLASGQDTQYF
>.|TRBD1|TRBJ1-5|TRBV27
TGTGCCAGCAGAGCCGGGACAGGGGGTAATCAGCCCCAGCATTTT
CASRAGTGGNQPQHF
>.|TRBD2|TRBJ2-3|TRBV19
TGTGCCAGTAGTATACCGGGACTAGTCACAGATACGCAGTATTTT
CASSIPGLVTDTQYF
>.|.|TRBJ1-3|TRBV9
TGTGCCAGCAGCGTAGGGACAGGAAACACCATATATTTT
CASSVGTGNTIYF
>.|.|TRBJ2-2|TRBV5-1
TGCGCCAGCAGCCCCCAACAGGGAAGTACCGGGGAGCTGTTTTTT
CASSPQQGSTGELFF
>.|.|TRBJ2-7|TRBV25-1
TGTGCCAGCAGTGATCCCGGGAGTCGGTACGAGCAGTACTTC
CASSDPGSRYEQYF
>once|TRBD2|TRBJ2-1|TRBV30
TGTGCCTGGAGTGAGACTAGCGGGGGGGCCAATGAGCAGTTCTTC
CAWSETSGGANEQFF
>.|.|TRBJ2-7|TRBV6-5
TGTGCCAGCAGTTACGGTGGGGGCTCCCTTTACGAGCAGTACTTC
CASSYGGGSLYEQYF
>.|.|TRBJ2-5|TRBV4-1
TGCGCCAGCAGCCAAGTAGCGGAGGAGACCCAGTACTTC
CASSQVAEETQYF
>.|TRBD2|TRBJ2-7|TRBV19
TGTGCCAGTAGTGGGACTAGCGGAAATACCAACTCCTACGAGCAGTACTTC
CASSGTSGNTNSYEQYF
>.|.|TRBJ2-7|TRBV6-1
TGTGCCAGCGTGGAGGCCCAGGCCTGGGAGCAGTACTTC
CASVEAQAWEQYF
>once|.|TRBJ2-2|TRBV7-9
TGTGCCACGCGACTAAACACCGGGGAGCTGTTTTTT
CATRLNTGELFF
>.|TRBD2|TRBJ2-7|TRBV5-1
TGCGCCAGCAGCTTGGGGACTAGCGTCTACGAGCAGTACTTC
CASSLGTSVYEQYF
>.|TRBD2|TRBJ2-1|TRBV5-1
TGCGCCAGCAGCTCCGGACTAGCGGGAGGGAACTCCTACAATGAGCAGTTCTTC
CASSSGLAGGNSYNEQFF
>.|.|TRBJ1-5|TRBV21-1
TGTGCCAGCAGGGGACTGGGGGGGCGCAATCAGCCCCAGCATTTT
CASRGLGGRNQPQHF
>.|.|TRBJ1-3|TRBV30
TGTGCCTCCCGGGACTTTAGCTCTGGAAACACCATATATTTT
CASRDFSSGNTIYF
>.|.|TRBJ1-1|TRBV18
TGTGCCAGCTCACCCTTGCTTGAAGCTTTCTTT
CASSPLLEAFF
>.|.|TRBJ1-6|TRBV2
TGTGCCAGCAGTTCCCCGGACTCACCCCTCCACTTT
CASSSPDSPLHF
>.|.|TRBJ2-3|TRBV28
TGTGCCAGCAGTTTGCGGGACAGCTTCACAGATACGCAGTATTTT
CASSLRDSFTDTQYF
>.|.|TRBJ1-2|TRBV2
TGTGCCAGCATTAGGCCGTCTAACTATGGCTACACCTTC
CASIRPSNYGYTF
>once|TRBD2|TRBJ2-7|TRBV7-2
TGTGCCAGCAGCCCGACTAGCGGGAGCTCCTACGAGCAGTACTTC
CASSPTSGSSYEQYF
>.|.|TRBJ1-2|TRBV27
TGTGCCAGCAGTTCGAACTATATCTATGGCTACACCTTC
CASSSNYIYGYTF
>.|.|TRBJ1-2|TRBV4-1
TGCGCCAGCAGCCAAGTGGGGCCCACCTTGGGTAAGGATGGCTACACCTTC
CASSQVGPTLGKDGYTF
>few|.|TRBJ1-2|TRBV28
TGTGCCAGCAGTTTTCAGGATGGCTACACCTTC
CASSFQDGYTF
>.|.|TRBJ2-1|TRBV6-5
TGTGCCAGCAGTATTGCGACGGGATGGGGTGAGCAGTTCTTC
CASSIATGWGEQFF
>.|.|TRBJ1-5|TRBV10-3
TGTGCCATCAGCCGGACAGAGGATCAGCCCCAGCATTTT
CAISRTEDQPQHF
>.|.|TRBJ1-5|TRBV7-8
TGTGCCAGCAGCTTATTTGGGAACCAGCCCCAGCATTTT
CASSLFGNQPQHF
>.|.|TRBJ1-1|TRBV19
TGTGCCAGTAGGTATGGGGGGGTGGATGAGGACACTGAAGCTTTCTTT
CASRYGGVDEDTEAFF
>.|.|TRBJ2-1|TRBV28
TGTGCCAGCAGTTCTCGGGGATTTGACTACAATGAGCAGTTCTTC
CASSSRGFDYNEQFF
>.|.|TRBJ1-3|TRBV4-1
TGCGCCAGCAGCCAAGAGGGAACTTATGGGGGGAGGCCTGGAAACACCATATATTTT
CASSQEGTYGGRPGNTIYF
>few|.|TRBJ2-5|TRBV5-4
TGTGCCAGCAGCTCCGGGCCTAGGAGGATGGAGACCCAGTACTTC
CASSSGPRRMETQYF
>.|.|TRBJ2-1|TRBV11-2
TGTGCCAGCAGCCCCCGGCAGGGCGATGAGCAGTTCTTC
CASSPRQGDEQFF
>.|TRBD1|TRBJ2-1|TRBV18
TGTGCCAGCTCAATTACAGGGGGCGCGCGAAATGAGCAGTTCTTC
CASSITGGARNEQFF
>.|TRBD2|TRBJ2-3|TRBV25-1
TGTGCCAGCAGTAGGCCTAGCGGGATGAGCACAGATACGCAGTATTTT
CASSRPSGMSTDTQYF
>.|TRBD1|TRBJ2-7|TRBV6-6
TGTGCCAGCAGTTACTTCGGACAGGGCTACGAGCAGTACTTC
CASSYFGQGYEQYF
>.|TRBD1|TRBJ2-2|TRBV19
TGTGCCAGTGCCTCACAGGGGGCGGCGGTCCCCGGGGAGCTGTTTTTT
CASASQGAAVPGELFF
>few|.|TRBJ2-7|TRBV5-1
TGCGCCAGCAGCCCCGAACAGGGCCCCTACGAGCAGTACTTC
CASSPEQGPYEQYF
>.|TRBD1|TRBJ1-5|TRBV6-6
TGTGCCAGCAGTTACCGGACAGGGGGCGTCAATCAGCCCCAGCATTTT
CASSYRTGGVNQPQHF
>.|.|TRBJ1-1|TRBV15
TGTGCCACCAGCAGAGTAGGCGCCACCACTGAAGCTTTCTTT
CATSRVGATTEAFF
>few|.|TRBJ1-5|TRBV6-5
TGTGCCAGCAGTCGACAGGCTTCTAATCAGCCCCAGCATTTT
CASSRQASNQPQHF
>.|.|TRBJ1-2|TRBV27
TGTGCCAGCAGTTTACAGGGGACCAATGGCTACACCTTC
CASSLQGTNGYTF
>.|TRBD1|TRBJ2-7|TRBV5-4
TGTGCCAGCAGCAAGGACAGGGAGGTGTACGAGCAGTACTTC
CASSKDREVYEQYF
>.|TRBD1|TRBJ1-1|TRBV11-2
TGTGCCAGCGTGACGGGACAGGGAAAGGGCACTGAAGCTTTCTTT
CASVTGQGKGTEAFF